This T cell receptor beta chain was sequenced during a study of T cell repertoires in cytomegalovirus infection. Study information: Selection of CMV epitopes for the study included recently identified HLA-C-restricted and well-studied HLA-B-restricted ones. Indications of both CMV infection and matching HLA type were provided by public TCR beta signatures.

TCRdb redid the calling of the reads with MiXCR, one entry per CDR3 protein. Of about 330,000 distinct CDR3 sequences listed, about 35% are singletons. V shed 2 bases, J shed 6 bases, and the junction held 3 bases outside the gene matches. Germline CDR1 and CDR2: SEHNR and FQNEAQ (reference sequence). The CDR3 totals 16 residues. Remarks on this clonotype: Its specificity is unknown.

Study findings and constraints: Clonotype analysis showed dominance of the ex vivo response by HLA-C-restricted CMV-specific TCR beta clonotypes.

The sequencing used cultured PBMCs, collected from culture after CMV antigen stimulation. The chain is built from TRBV7-9 and TRBJ2-1; 14 bases match TRBD2. This sequence originates from a human donor in good health (CMV status not recorded). Some clones in this sample may be carry-over from other donors' samples. CDR3 sequence reads: CASSLRGTSGSNEQFF. DNA of the CDR3: TGTGCCAGCAGCTTACGAGGGACTAGCGGGAGCAATGAGCAGTTCTTC.